This passage covers 9 T cell receptor beta chains from one sample sequenced in a study of regulatory T cells in long-lasting Graves disease. The time point: newly diagnosed GD, antithyroid drugs for less than 3 months. Generation of the TCR library employed RNA extracted from PBMCs. Arm-PCR of CDR3 regions and iRepertoire HTBI primers were used to build TCR beta libraries. TCRdb re-derived calls from the multiplex PCR reads in MiXCR, one entry per CDR3 protein. This sample has about 450,000 distinct CDR3 sequences, with 11% to 15% found just once. The sample also formed part of further work on T cells in Graves' hyperthyroidism and ophthalmopathy.

This specimen consisted of peripheral blood mononuclear cells (PBMCs), obtained at new diagnosis, from a patient treated with antithyroid drugs. These receptors originate from a woman aged 45-65 years with Graves disease.

This clonotype was recorded a few times. The chain couples TRBV7-9 to TRBJ1-2, with 8 nucleotides matching TRBD1. V lost 5 bases, J lost 4 bases, and 6 bases stayed unmatched. Germline CDR1 is SEHNR and CDR2 is FQNEAQ (reference sequence). The CDR3 contains 14 residues. The DNA for the CDR3 is TGTGCCAGCAGCCCTTCAGGGGGCGGCTATGGCTACACCTTC. Protein sequence: CASSPSGGGYGYTF.

The chain carries TRBV18 and TRBJ2-2; 10 bases fit TRBD2. J lost 2 bases, V lost 4 bases, and 4 bases had no gene match. Germline CDR1 is KGHSH and CDR2 is LQKENI. The CDR3 length is 16 residues. CDR3 protein: CASSQRTSGNTGELFF. Written as DNA, the CDR3 is TGTGCCAGCTCACAAAGGACTAGCGGTAACACCGGGGAGCTGTTTTTT.

The chain joins TRBV28 to TRBJ2-1, with TRBD2 matching over 11 bases. With 7 bases clipped from V and 9 bases from J, the junction kept 11 bases outside the gene matches. CDR3 length: 15 amino acids. Per germline, CDR1 MDHEN and CDR2 SYDVKM. CDR3 bases: TGTGCCAGCAACGCCCTACTAGCGGGAGTCCGTGAGCAGTTCTTC. Its translation is CASNALLAGVREQFF.

This clonotype was picked up many times. The chain links TRBV5-1 to TRBJ2-4, with no clear D. Germline CDR1 and CDR2: SGHRS and YFSETQ. This CDR3 has 17 amino acids. The V and J ends lost 0 bases and 5 bases respectively, with 18 bases between them. CDR3 sequence reads: CASSLASTSRLQNIQYF. CDR3 nucleotides: TGCGCCAGCAGCTTGGCCTCGACCAGCCGCCTCCAAAACATTCAGTACTTC.

This clonotype was picked up a small number of times. The chain links TRBV27 to TRBJ2-7; TRBD1 matches at 9 bases. Germline-derived CDR1 and CDR2 are MNHEY and SMNVEV (reference sequence). There are 15 residues in the CDR3. Trimming removed 7 bases from V and 4 bases from J; junction bases left unmatched: 11. The CDR3 DNA reads as TGTGCCAGCAAATCTAGACAGGGGGTTAGGTACGAGCAGTACTTC. Translated, it gives CASKSRQGVRYEQYF.

This clonotype was picked up many times. V and J are TRBV11-2 and TRBJ2-7; no firm D call. The CDR3 has 15 amino acids. Germline values: CDR1 SGHAT, CDR2 FQNNGV. The ends were cut back, 3 bases at V and 6 bases at J, with 18 bases in the middle. The CDR3: CASSFIRGRHSEQYF. CDR3 nucleotide sequence: TGTGCCAGCAGCTTTATCCGCGGACGACATAGCGAGCAGTACTTC.

This clonotype turned up a few times. The CDR3 sequence: CASSAGGFAEAFF. DNA for the CDR3: TGTGCCAGTAGTGCAGGCGGGTTCGCTGAAGCTTTCTTT. This chain connects TRBV19 to TRBJ1-1, with D unresolved. V lost 5 bases and J 6 bases, leaving 13 bases between the germline ends. The CDR3 spans 13 residues. Germline V lookup: CDR1 LNHDA, CDR2 SQIVND (reference sequence). The full variable domain, its missing parts supplied by reference TRBV19 and TRBJ1-1, is DGGITQSPKYLFRKEGQNVTLSCEQNLNHDAMYWYRQDPGQGLRLIYYSQIVNDFQKGDIAEGYSVSREKKESFPLTVTSAQKNPTAFYLCASSAGGFAEAFFGQGTRLTVV.

The chain has TRBV5-1 and TRBJ2-1, with 11 bases aligning to TRBD2. Per germline, CDR1 SGHRS and CDR2 YFSETQ. V lost 0 bases and J lost 4; bases outside the gene matches: 6. The CDR3 runs 17 residues. CDR3 protein: CASSLARGTSGYNEQFF. CDR3 nucleotides: TGCGCCAGCAGCTTGGCCCGCGGGACTAGCGGATACAATGAGCAGTTCTTC.

The chain recombines TRBV2 with TRBJ1-5; maybe TRBD1 (6 bases). The CDR3 has 19 residues. Germline V CDR1 and CDR2: SNHLY, FYNNEI. The germline V and J ends were trimmed by 6 bases and 0 bases, with 24 bases remaining between them. The CDR3 DNA follows: TGTGCCAGCAGCTGGGGGGCAGGGGCTTCGCCCTATAGCAATCAGCCCCAGCATTTT. Encoded protein: CASSWGAGASPYSNQPQHF. The complete variable domain, with remaining parts taken from reference TRBV2 and TRBJ1-5, reads EPEVTQTPSHQVTQMGQEVILRCVPISNHLYFYWYRQILGQKVEFLVSFYNNEISEKSEIFDDQFSVERPDGSNFTLKIRSTKLEDSAMYFCASSWGAGASPYSNQPQHFGDGTRLSIL.